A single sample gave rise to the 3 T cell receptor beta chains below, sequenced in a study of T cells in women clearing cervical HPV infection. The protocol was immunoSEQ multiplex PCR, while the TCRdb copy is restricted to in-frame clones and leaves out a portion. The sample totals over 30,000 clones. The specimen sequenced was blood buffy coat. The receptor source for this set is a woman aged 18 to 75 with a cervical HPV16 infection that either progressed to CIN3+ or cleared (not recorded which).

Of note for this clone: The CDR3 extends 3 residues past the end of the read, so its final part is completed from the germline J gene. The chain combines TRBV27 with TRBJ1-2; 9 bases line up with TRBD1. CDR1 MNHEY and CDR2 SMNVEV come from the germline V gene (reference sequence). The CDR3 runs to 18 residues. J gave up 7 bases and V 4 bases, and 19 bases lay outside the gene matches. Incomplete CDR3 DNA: TGTGCCAGCAGTTCGCAAGACAGGGGGAGGTACCTTATACTTGGC. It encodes CASSSQDRGRYLILG. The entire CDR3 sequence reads CASSSQDRGRYLILGYTF.

CDR3 DNA, as far as it was read: TGTGCCACCAGCATTCGGACAGGACGAAAAGAGGGCTCTGGGGCCAACGTC. This gives the protein CATSIRTGRKEGSGANV. The whole CDR3 protein reads CATSIRTGRKEGSGANVLTF. The gene calls are TRBV15 and TRBJ2-6, with 7 bases that match TRBD1. The missing CDR3 end, 3 residues past where the read stops, is filled in from the germline J gene. The CDR3 spans 20 residues. The V segment lost 4 bases and the J segment 0 bases; nucleotides outside the gene matches: 15. Per the germline V gene, CDR1 is LNHNV and CDR2 is YYDKDF (reference sequence).

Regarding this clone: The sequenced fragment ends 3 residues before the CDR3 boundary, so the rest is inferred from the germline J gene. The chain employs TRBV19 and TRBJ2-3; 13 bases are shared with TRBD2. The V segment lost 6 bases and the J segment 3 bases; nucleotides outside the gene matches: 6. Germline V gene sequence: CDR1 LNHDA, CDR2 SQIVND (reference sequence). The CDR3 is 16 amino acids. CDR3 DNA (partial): TGTGCCAGTAGCGAAGTGGGACTAGCGGGAACAGATACG. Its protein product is CASSEVGLAGTDT. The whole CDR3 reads CASSEVGLAGTDTQYF. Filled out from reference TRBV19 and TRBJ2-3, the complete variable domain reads DGGITQSPKYLFRKEGQNVTLSCEQNLNHDAMYWYRQDPGQGLRLIYYSQIVNDFQKGDIAEGYSVSREKKESFPLTVTSAQKNPTAFYLCASSEVGLAGTDTQYFGPGTRLTVL.